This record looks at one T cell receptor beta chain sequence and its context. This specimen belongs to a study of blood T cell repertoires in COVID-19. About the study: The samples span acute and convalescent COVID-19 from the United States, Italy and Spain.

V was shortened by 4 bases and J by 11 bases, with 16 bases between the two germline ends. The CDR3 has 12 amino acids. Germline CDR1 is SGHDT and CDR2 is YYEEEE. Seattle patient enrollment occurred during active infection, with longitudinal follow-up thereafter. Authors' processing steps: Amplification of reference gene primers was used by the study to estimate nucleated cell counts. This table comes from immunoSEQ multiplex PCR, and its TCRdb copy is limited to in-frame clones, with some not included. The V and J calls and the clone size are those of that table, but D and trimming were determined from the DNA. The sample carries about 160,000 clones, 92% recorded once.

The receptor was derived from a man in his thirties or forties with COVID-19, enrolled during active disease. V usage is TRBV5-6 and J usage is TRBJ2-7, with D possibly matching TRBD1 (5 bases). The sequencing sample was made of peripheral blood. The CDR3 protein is CASSNIDSQKYF. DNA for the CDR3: TGTGCCAGCAGCAACATCGACAGTCAGAAGTACTTC.